This TCR beta chain was sequenced in a study of shared clonotypes between healthy human individuals. Overall study context: Aged 18 to 49, the donors were a couple of women and a few men.

Points on this clone: What it recognizes is unknown.

Assay used: immunoSEQ multiplex PCR; TCRdb lists only in-frame clones, some missing. In the table there are approximately 2,000,000 clones, 93% of which are singletons. Study findings and constraints: A small donor pool kept down the genetic and exposure-history diversity that was represented.

CD45RO-negative cells were positively selected for CCR7, leaving out terminally differentiated effector memory CD45RA+ cells. The CDR3 consists of 16 residues. The germline CDR1 and CDR2 sequences are MNHEY and SMNVEV (reference sequence). Deletions cut 6 bases from V and 8 bases from J, with 23 bases between. The sample was naive CD8+ T cells from PBMCs. This sequence joins TRBV27 and TRBJ2-1, with D unclear. The source is a man aged 18-30 years in good health. Some clones in this sample may be carry-over from other donors' samples. The CDR3, as DNA: TGTGCCAGCAGCCACATCCTCTTCGGAACCGGGCATGAGCAGTTCTTC. It translates to CASSHILFGTGHEQFF.